This TCR beta chain was profiled in a study of T cell responses to AZD1222 COVID-19 vaccine. Remarks on this clone: Its antigen remains unidentified.

General study findings and limits: At 160-218 and 743-854, vaccine-associated CD4 TCRs were dominant, and they spanned spike. Repertoire sampling was restricted to post-peak T cell response timepoints.

V was shortened by 0 bases and J by 7 bases, with 5 bases between the two germline ends. The CDR3 totals 11 residues. Germline CDR1 SGHRS, CDR2 YFSETQ. Libraries were prepared by immunoSEQ multiplex PCR; TCRdb keeps only in-frame clonotypes and omits some of them. Of around 110,000 clones in the sample, about nine tenths were seen once. The chain is built from TRBV5-1 and TRBJ2-7, with unresolved D. This clonotype was obtained from an adult who received the AZD1222 COVID-19 vaccine. This specimen was peripheral blood, taken 28 days after the second AZD1222 dose. This chain's CDR3 is CASSLVGEQYF. DNA of the CDR3: TGCGCCAGCAGCTTGGTCGGTGAGCAGTACTTC.